Presented here are 23 T cell receptor beta chains from one specimen sequenced in a study of cytomegalovirus exposure and HLA in healthy donors (TCRdb year 2017). The library was built by means of the immunoSEQ multiplex PCR assay. Sourced from immuneACCESS, this table was stored by TCRdb with only in-frame sequences that have V and J called. A share of the clones is absent; for the studies checked, an unresolved V gene accounts for under half, and the remainder has no known explanation. A total of a few hundred thousand clones appear in this sample, 90% to 95% of them only once. The ten largest clones add up to about 1% of the sample. Sequencing was performed on PBMCs. These receptors were taken from a woman aged 18-29 years in good health and CMV-seronegative.

The rearrangement uses TRBV5-4 and TRBJ2-7; perhaps TRBD2 as D (5 bases). Trimming removed 1 base at V and 5 bases at J, with 10 bases between. The germline V gene has CDR1 SGHNT and CDR2 YYREEE (reference sequence). The CDR3 contains 13 residues. The CDR3 reads CASSLIGGNEQYF. In DNA form, the CDR3 reads TGTGCCAGCAGCTTGATTGGAGGAAACGAGCAGTACTTC.

The genes are TRBV15 and TRBJ1-5; D remains ambiguous. Trimming shortened V by 1 base and J by 6 bases, and 10 bases separated the two germline ends. This CDR3 has 14 amino acids. Germline-derived CDR1 and CDR2 are LNHNV and YYDKDF (reference sequence). CDR3 nucleotide sequence: TGTGCCACCAGCAGAGTGAGGGTTGGTCAGCCCCAGCATTTT. This codes for CATSRVRVGQPQHF.

The J gene is TRBJ1-4, the V gene TRBV6-1, with D unresolved. V was clipped by 8 bases and J by 4 bases, with 11 bases between them. Germline V gene lookup returns CDR1 MNHNS and CDR2 SASEGT. The CDR3 spans 13 residues. Here the CDR3 reads CASGKRYNEKLFF. The CDR3 coding sequence is TGTGCCAGCGGTAAACGGTATAATGAAAAACTGTTTTTT.

This chain joins TRBV5-6 and TRBJ2-7; maybe TRBD2 (6 bases). The ends were cut back, 1 base at V and 3 bases at J, with 14 bases in the middle. CDR1 SGHDT and CDR2 YYEEEE come from the germline V gene. This CDR3 has 15 amino acids. In DNA form, the CDR3 reads TGTGCCAGCAGCTTGTTCGGGGGACGGAACTACGAGCAGTACTTC. Encoded protein: CASSLFGGRNYEQYF.

V usage is TRBV5-1 and J usage is TRBJ2-1, with TRBD2 as a possible D gene (6 bases). Trimming removed 3 bases from V and 10 bases from J, with 23 bases in between. In germline, CDR1 is SGHRS, CDR2 YFSETQ. The CDR3 contains 16 residues. The CDR3 sequence is CASSSAGTGGFREQFF. The CDR3 region has the DNA TGCGCCAGCAGCTCCGCCGGGACTGGAGGATTCAGGGAGCAGTTCTTC.

The chain joins TRBV19 to TRBJ2-3; D gene ambiguous. V was shortened by 6 bases and J by 0 bases, with 13 bases between the two germline ends. Germline V gene data show CDR1 as LNHDA and CDR2 as SQIVND (reference sequence). CDR3 size: 15 residues. The CDR3 sequence is CASRVRPGSTDTQYF. CDR3 sequence (DNA): TGTGCCAGTAGAGTGCGACCAGGCAGCACAGATACGCAGTATTTT.

The V gene is TRBV4-2, the J gene TRBJ2-2; unclear D gene. V was cut by 4 bases and J by 4 bases, with 13 bases left in between. This CDR3 region has 15 residues. Germline V CDR1 and CDR2: LGHNA, YNFKEQ. The CDR3 coding sequence is TGTGCCAGCAGCCGCAAGACACACAGCACCGGGGAGCTGTTTTTT. Its protein is CASSRKTHSTGELFF.

This chain uses TRBV27 with TRBJ1-3; 9 bases align to TRBD1. Germline V lookup: CDR1 MNHEY, CDR2 SMNVEV (reference sequence). V was pared by 5 bases and J by 0 bases, with 8 bases of the junction left unmatched. The CDR3 length is 17 residues. This chain's CDR3 is CASSPRPGQGSGNTIYF. The DNA of the CDR3 is TGTGCCAGCAGTCCCCGTCCGGGACAGGGCTCTGGAAACACCATATATTTT.

The V and J genes are TRBV7-9 and TRBJ1-1, with 9 bases that match TRBD1. The CDR3 is 14 amino acids. From germline, CDR1 is SEHNR and CDR2 FQNEAQ (reference sequence). The junction had 5 bases not matched to a gene; V was cut back by 4 bases and J by 5 bases. The CDR3 reads CASSSTGGRTEAFF. The CDR3 DNA sequence: TGTGCCAGCAGCTCGACAGGGGGTAGGACTGAAGCTTTCTTT.

V gene TRBV6-1 combines with J gene TRBJ2-1; maybe TRBD2 (5 bases). V was cut by 3 bases and J by 3 bases, with 15 bases left in between. This CDR3 has 16 amino acids. Germline V gene sequence: CDR1 MNHNS, CDR2 SASEGT. CDR3 sequence reads: CASSDWSGIVYNEQFF. As DNA, the CDR3 is TGTGCCAGCAGTGACTGGTCGGGAATAGTCTACAATGAGCAGTTCTTC.

The rearrangement uses TRBV6-1 and TRBJ1-4; TRBD1 might be the D (6 bases). The CDR3 extends over 15 amino acids. Germline lookup yields CDR1 MNHNS and CDR2 SASEGT. V lost 5 bases to trimming and J lost 0 bases, with 10 bases between them. Here the CDR3 DNA reads TGTGCCAGCAGTAGGACAGCAGCAACTAATGAAAAACTGTTTTTT. As protein: CASSRTAATNEKLFF.

The chain has TRBV29-1 and TRBJ2-1, with 9 bases that match TRBD2. Germline V gene sequence: CDR1 SQVTM, CDR2 ANQGSEA. CDR3 length equals 15 residues. Losses at the gene ends were 8 bases for V and 8 bases for J; bases not matched to a gene: 16. Here the CDR3 reads CSSLRSSGIFDEQFF. The CDR3 coding sequence is TGCAGCTCCCTCCGGTCTAGCGGGATTTTCGATGAGCAGTTCTTC.

The chain joins TRBV11-2 to TRBJ2-5; 9 bases fit TRBD1. CDR3 length equals 14 residues. The J segment lost 4 bases and the V segment lost 3 bases, leaving 3 bases of the junction unmatched. CDR1 is SGHAT and CDR2 is FQNNGV in the germline V gene. In DNA form, the CDR3 reads TGTGCCAGCAGCTTTGGGACAGGGCGAGAGACCCAGTACTTC. Encoded protein: CASSFGTGRETQYF.

V and J are TRBV10-3 and TRBJ1-2; 7 nucleotides match TRBD1. The CDR3 length is 17 residues. Germline V gene data show CDR1 as ENHRY and CDR2 as SYGVKD. The J segment lost 4 bases and the V segment lost 1 base, leaving 12 bases of the junction unmatched. CDR3 sequence reads: CAISEFQRGLLSYGYTF. The CDR3 coding sequence is TGTGCCATCAGTGAGTTTCAGAGGGGGCTCCTCTCCTATGGCTACACCTTC.

This rearrangement joins TRBV7-9 to TRBJ1-2; a weak D match, TRBD1 (6 bases). CDR1 is SEHNR and CDR2 is FQNEAQ in the germline V gene (reference sequence). The CDR3 spans 18 residues. Deletions cut 5 bases from V and 8 bases from J, with 30 bases between. This CDR3 is CASSPLLPETGFTMGYTF. CDR3 coding DNA: TGTGCCAGCAGCCCATTACTCCCCGAGACAGGATTTACTATGGGCTACACCTTC.

The V gene is TRBV27, the J gene TRBJ1-5, with a possible D match to TRBD1 (6 bases). Germline CDR1 MNHEY, CDR2 SMNVEV (reference sequence). V was clipped by 3 bases and J by 4 bases, with 19 bases between them. The CDR3 consists of 17 residues. The CDR3 coding sequence is TGTGCCAGCAGTTTCTGGAGTCTGGACAGTCCAAATCAGCCCCAGCATTTT. The encoded protein is CASSFWSLDSPNQPQHF.

This sequence joins TRBV18 and TRBJ1-2; TRBD1 aligns across 9 bases. Germline CDR1 and CDR2: KGHSH and LQKENI. CDR3 size: 14 residues. With V trimmed by 3 bases and J by 5 bases, 4 bases remained unmatched. The CDR3 protein is CASSPDRGGYGYTF. In DNA form, the CDR3 reads TGTGCCAGCTCACCGGACAGGGGAGGATATGGCTACACCTTC.

This clone has only a few counts. The chain recombines TRBV29-1 with TRBJ1-1, with D hard to call. From germline, CDR1 is SQVTM and CDR2 ANQGSEA. V was clipped by 8 bases and J by 4 bases, with 8 bases between them. This CDR3 has 10 amino acids. CDR3 DNA: TGCAGCATACTGGTCACTGAAGCTTTCTTT. Translation gives CSILVTEAFF.

The rearrangement links TRBV27 to TRBJ2-7; D remains unclear. Germline lookup yields CDR1 MNHEY and CDR2 SMNVEV (reference sequence). The CDR3 contains 13 residues. V dropped 5 bases and J dropped 3 bases, with 11 bases sitting between them. The CDR3 sequence: CASSPGNVYEQYF. As DNA, the CDR3 is TGTGCCAGCAGTCCTGGCAATGTCTACGAGCAGTACTTC.

This chain connects TRBV4-1 to TRBJ1-1; TRBD1 is a possible D gene (5 bases). CDR1 is MGHRA and CDR2 is YSYEKL in the germline V gene. Between the trimmed V and J ends, which lost 1 base and 4 bases, there was a span of 7 bases. The CDR3 is 13 amino acids. CDR3 in DNA: TGCGCCAGCAGCCAAGGGGGGGTCACTGAAGCTTTCTTT. This gives the protein CASSQGGVTEAFF.

The chain joins TRBV12-5 to TRBJ1-5; the D gene is possibly TRBD1 (6 bases). Deletions cut 4 bases from V and 6 bases from J, with 10 bases between. Germline CDR1 reads LGHNT; CDR2 reads FRNRAP. The length of the CDR3 is 13 residues. Here the CDR3 reads CASGSNRAQPQHF. The CDR3 DNA follows: TGTGCTAGTGGTTCAAACAGGGCTCAGCCCCAGCATTTT.

The rearrangement joins TRBV5-6 to TRBJ1-2, with D possibly TRBD1 on 6 matching bases. The germline CDR1 and CDR2 sequences are SGHDT and YYEEEE. The CDR3 extends over 14 amino acids. Trimming took off 2 bases at V and 3 bases at J, with 11 bases between the two ends. CDR3 sequence (DNA): TGTGCCAGCAGCTTACAACAGGGTCACTATGGCTACACCTTC. Translating it yields CASSLQQGHYGYTF.

The chain couples TRBV18 to TRBJ2-7; D might be TRBD1 (5 bases). The V and J ends lost 3 bases and 4 bases respectively, with 19 bases between them. Germline V gene lookup returns CDR1 KGHSH and CDR2 LQKENI. The CDR3 runs 16 residues. The DNA of the CDR3 is TGTGCCAGCTCACCGCACCCTCCCAGGGTAGGATACGAGCAGTACTTC. It translates to CASSPHPPRVGYEQYF.